Below, 2 T cell receptor beta chains from the same sample are listed, as sequenced in a study of shared clonotypes between healthy human individuals. Some clones are missing from TCRdb's copy, which holds only in-frame ones; the method was immunoSEQ multiplex PCR. The table lists some 1.4 million clones, roughly 96% of them singletons, with about 1.2% in the top ten. The specimen sequenced was naive CD4+ T cells sorted from blood. As to subset: CD45RA+ positively selected. These TCRs come from a man aged 25-45 years in good health.

The chain links TRBV14 to TRBJ2-2; 10 bases line up with TRBD2. Germline loops: CDR1 SGHDN, CDR2 FVKESK. Unmatched junction bases numbered 14, after V lost 1 base and J lost 6 bases. This CDR3 comprises 19 residues. CDR3 nucleotides: TGTGCCAGCAGCCAAGTCTTGAATCTAGCGGGAGAAAAGGCCGGGGAGCTGTTTTTT. Translated: CASSQVLNLAGEKAGELFF.

This sequence joins TRBV19 and TRBJ2-1; D perhaps matches TRBD2 (6 bases). The V gene's germline CDR1 is LNHDA and CDR2 SQIVND (reference sequence). The CDR3 loop spans 13 amino acids. The V gene lost 7 bases and the J gene lost 3 bases, with 10 bases spanning the gap. The DNA of the CDR3 is TGTGCCAGTAAGGAGCGGGTCTACAATGAGCAGTTCTTC. This gives the protein CASKERVYNEQFF.